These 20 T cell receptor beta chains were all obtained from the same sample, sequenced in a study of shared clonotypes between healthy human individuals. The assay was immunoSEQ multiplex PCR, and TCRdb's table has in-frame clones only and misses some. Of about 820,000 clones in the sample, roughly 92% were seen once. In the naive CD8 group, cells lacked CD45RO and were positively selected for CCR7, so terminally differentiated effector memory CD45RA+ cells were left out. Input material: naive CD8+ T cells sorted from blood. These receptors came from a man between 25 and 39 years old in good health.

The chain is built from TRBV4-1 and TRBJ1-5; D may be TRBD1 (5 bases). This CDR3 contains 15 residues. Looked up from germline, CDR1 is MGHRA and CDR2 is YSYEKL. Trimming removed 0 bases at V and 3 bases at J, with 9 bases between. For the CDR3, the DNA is TGCGCCAGCAGCCAAGACTGGGGCCCCAATCAGCCCCAGCATTTT. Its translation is CASSQDWGPNQPQHF.

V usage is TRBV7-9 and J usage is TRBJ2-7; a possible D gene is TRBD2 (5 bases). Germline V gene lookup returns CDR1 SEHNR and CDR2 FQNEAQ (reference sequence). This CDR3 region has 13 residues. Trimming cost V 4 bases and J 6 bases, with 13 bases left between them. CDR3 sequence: CASSSSRGFEQYF. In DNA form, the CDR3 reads TGTGCCAGCAGCTCATCCCGCGGGTTCGAGCAGTACTTC.

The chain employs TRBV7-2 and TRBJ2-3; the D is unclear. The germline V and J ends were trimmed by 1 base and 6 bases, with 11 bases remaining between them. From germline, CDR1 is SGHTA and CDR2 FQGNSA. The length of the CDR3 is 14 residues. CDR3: CASSLVGRPDTQYF. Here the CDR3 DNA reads TGTGCCAGCAGCTTAGTGGGCCGGCCGGATACGCAGTATTTT.

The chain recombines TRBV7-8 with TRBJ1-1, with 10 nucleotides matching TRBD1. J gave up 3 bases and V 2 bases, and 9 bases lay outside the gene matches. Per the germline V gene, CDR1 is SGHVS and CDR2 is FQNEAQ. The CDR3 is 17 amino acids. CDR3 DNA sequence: TGTGCCAGCAGCTTACCCCGGGACAGGGGAGGCCACACTGAAGCTTTCTTT. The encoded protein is CASSLPRDRGGHTEAFF.

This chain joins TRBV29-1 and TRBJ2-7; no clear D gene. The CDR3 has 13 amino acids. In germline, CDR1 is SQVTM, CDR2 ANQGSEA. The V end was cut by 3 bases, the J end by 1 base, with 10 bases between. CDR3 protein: CSVEDDGSYEQYF. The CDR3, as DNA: TGCAGCGTTGAGGACGACGGATCCTACGAGCAGTACTTC.

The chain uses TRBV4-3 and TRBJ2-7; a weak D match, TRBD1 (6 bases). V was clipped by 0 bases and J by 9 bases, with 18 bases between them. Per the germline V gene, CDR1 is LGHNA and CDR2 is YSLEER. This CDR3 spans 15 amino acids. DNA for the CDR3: TGCGCCAGCAGCCAAGACTACAGGGACCTACGAGTGCAGTACTTC. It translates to CASSQDYRDLRVQYF.

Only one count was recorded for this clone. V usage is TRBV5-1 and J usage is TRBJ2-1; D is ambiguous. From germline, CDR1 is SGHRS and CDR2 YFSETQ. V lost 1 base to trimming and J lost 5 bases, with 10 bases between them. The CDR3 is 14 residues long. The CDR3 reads CASSLPGLNNEQFF. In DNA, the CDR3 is TGCGCCAGCAGCTTGCCCGGGCTAAACAATGAGCAGTTCTTC.

CDR3 protein: CAWSFDTVNTEAFF. The CDR3 nucleotides read TGTGCCTGGAGCTTCGATACGGTGAACACTGAAGCTTTCTTT. This chain links TRBV30 with TRBJ1-1; D is ambiguous. Trimming left V 3 bases short and J 0 bases short, with 11 bases between. The germline V gene has CDR1 GTSNPN and CDR2 SVGIG (reference sequence). CDR3 length: 14 residues.

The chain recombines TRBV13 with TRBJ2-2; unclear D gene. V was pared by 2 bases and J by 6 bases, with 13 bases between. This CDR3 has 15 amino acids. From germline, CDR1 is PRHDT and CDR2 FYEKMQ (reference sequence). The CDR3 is CASSLLSAGAGELFF. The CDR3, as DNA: TGTGCCAGCAGCTTACTATCTGCTGGGGCCGGGGAGCTGTTTTTT.

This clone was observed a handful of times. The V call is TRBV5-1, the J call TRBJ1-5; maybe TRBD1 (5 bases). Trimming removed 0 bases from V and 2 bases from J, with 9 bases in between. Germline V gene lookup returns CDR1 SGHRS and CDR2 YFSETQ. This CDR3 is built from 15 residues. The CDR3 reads CASSLASGGNQPQHF. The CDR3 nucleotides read TGCGCCAGCAGCTTGGCTTCGGGGGGCAATCAGCCCCAGCATTTT.

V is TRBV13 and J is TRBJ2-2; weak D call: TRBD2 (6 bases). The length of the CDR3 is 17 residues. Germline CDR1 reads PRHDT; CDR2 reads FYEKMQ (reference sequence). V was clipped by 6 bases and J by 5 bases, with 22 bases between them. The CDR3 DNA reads TGTGCCAGCAGGATAACTGAGACTAGTTTGATAACCGGGGAGCTGTTTTTT. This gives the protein CASRITETSLITGELFF.

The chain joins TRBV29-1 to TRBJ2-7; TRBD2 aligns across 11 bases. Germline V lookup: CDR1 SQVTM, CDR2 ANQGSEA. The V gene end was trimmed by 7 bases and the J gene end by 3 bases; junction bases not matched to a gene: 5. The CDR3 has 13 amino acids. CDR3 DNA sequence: TGCAGCGCGGTGACTAGCGGGGACTACGAGCAGTACTTC. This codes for CSAVTSGDYEQYF.

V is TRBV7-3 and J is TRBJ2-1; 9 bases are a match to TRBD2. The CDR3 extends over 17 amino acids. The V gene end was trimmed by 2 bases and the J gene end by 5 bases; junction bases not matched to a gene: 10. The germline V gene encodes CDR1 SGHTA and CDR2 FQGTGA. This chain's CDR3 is CASSLGLAGRWDNEQFF. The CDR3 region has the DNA TGTGCCAGCAGCTTAGGGCTAGCGGGAAGGTGGGACAATGAGCAGTTCTTC.

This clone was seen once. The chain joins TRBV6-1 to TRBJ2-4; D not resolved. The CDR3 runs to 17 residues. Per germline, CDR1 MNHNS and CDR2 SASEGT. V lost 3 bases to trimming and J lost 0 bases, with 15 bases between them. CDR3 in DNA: TGTGCCAGCAGTGATCTGAGACCGCAAATAGCCAAAAACATTCAGTACTTC. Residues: CASSDLRPQIAKNIQYF.

The DNA of the CDR3 is TGTGCCAGCAGCCCTCCAGGATCGTCGGCGCGGCAGTTCTTC. Amino acid sequence: CASSPPGSSARQFF. This chain uses TRBV28 with TRBJ2-1; unclear D gene. The CDR3 consists of 14 residues. Germline V gene lookup returns CDR1 MDHEN and CDR2 SYDVKM. Between the trimmed V and J ends, which lost 6 bases and 12 bases, there was a span of 21 bases.

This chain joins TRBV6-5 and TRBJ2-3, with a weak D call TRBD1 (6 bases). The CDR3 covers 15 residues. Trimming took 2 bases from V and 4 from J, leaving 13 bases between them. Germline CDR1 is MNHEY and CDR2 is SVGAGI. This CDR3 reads CASSYGSHRADTQYF. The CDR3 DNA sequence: TGTGCCAGCAGTTACGGTTCCCACAGGGCAGATACGCAGTATTTT.

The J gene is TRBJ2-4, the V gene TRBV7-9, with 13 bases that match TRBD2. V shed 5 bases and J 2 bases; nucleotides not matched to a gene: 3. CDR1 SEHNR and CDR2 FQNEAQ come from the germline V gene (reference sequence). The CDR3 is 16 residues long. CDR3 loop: CASSLGTSGTKNIQYF. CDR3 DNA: TGTGCCAGCAGCCTTGGGACTAGCGGGACCAAAAACATTCAGTACTTC. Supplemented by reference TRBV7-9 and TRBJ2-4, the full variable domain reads DTGVSQNPRHKITKRGQNVTFRCDPISEHNRLYWYRQTLGQGPEFLTYFQNEAQLEKSRLLSDRFSAERPKGSFSTLEIQRTEQGDSAMYLCASSLGTSGTKNIQYFGAGTRLSVL.

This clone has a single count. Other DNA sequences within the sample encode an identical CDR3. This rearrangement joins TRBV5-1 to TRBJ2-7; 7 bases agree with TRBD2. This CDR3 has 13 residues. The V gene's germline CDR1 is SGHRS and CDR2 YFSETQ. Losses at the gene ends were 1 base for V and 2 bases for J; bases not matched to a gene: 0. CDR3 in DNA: TGCGCCAGCAGCTTGCGGGAGGCCTACGAGCAGTACTTC. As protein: CASSLREAYEQYF.

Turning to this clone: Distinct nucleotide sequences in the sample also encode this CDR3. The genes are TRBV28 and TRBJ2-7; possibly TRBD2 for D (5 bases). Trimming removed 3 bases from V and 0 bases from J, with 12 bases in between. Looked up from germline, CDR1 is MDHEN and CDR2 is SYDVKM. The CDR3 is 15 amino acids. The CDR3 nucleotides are TGTGCCAGCAGTTTTCGCGGGCTATCCTCCTACGAGCAGTACTTC. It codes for CASSFRGLSSYEQYF. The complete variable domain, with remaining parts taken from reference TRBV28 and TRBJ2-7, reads DVKVTQSSRYLVKRTGEKVFLECVQDMDHENMFWYRQDPGLGLRLIYFSYDVKMKEKGDIPEGYSVSREKKERFSLILESASTNQTSMYLCASSFRGLSSYEQYFGPGTRLTVT.

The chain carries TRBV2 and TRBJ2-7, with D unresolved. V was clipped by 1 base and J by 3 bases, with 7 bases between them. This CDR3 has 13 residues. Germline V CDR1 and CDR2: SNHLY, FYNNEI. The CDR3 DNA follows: TGTGCCAGCAGTGAAGTCAGAAACTACGAGCAGTACTTC. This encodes CASSEVRNYEQYF.